This T cell receptor beta chain was identified during a study of vaccination effects on CD4 cells after COVID-19. About the research overall: Two convalescent patients were sampled 16 days and one week before vaccination.

The data were produced by immunoSEQ multiplex PCR, yet TCRdb's version contains in-frame clones alone and is incomplete. The profile shows tens of thousands of clones, roughly three quarters of them singletons. This clone has only a few counts. The antigen is not known. Sequencing in the ViraFEST assay came after antigen-specific CD4+ T cells had been expanded with viral peptide pools, which were used to stimulate PBMC. At the end of 9 to 11 days of culture, CD4+ T cells were isolated. The person's infection with SARS-CoV-2, confirmed by PCR, took place between March and December 2020. Half the medium was replaced with IL-2 medium on days 3 and 7. V was clipped by 6 bases and J by 7 bases, with 13 bases between them. Germline V gene data show CDR1 as MNHEY and CDR2 as SMNVEV (reference sequence). The length of the CDR3 is 14 residues.

Here the sequenced sample was CD4+ T cells from PBMCs cultured with HIV peptides, taken before COVID-19 vaccination. Subset of the sample: HIV-1 Nef peptide pool negative control/reference culture. This rearrangement joins TRBV27 to TRBJ1-6; D gene uncertain. The clonotype originates from a human donor who had a prior SARS-CoV-2 infection. The CDR3 DNA sequence: TGTGCCAGCAGGACCCCTCCGGGAAATTCACCCCTCCACTTT. It specifies CASRTPPGNSPLHF.